Reported below is one T cell receptor (beta chain). Its target is unknown. Tagging with unique molecular identifiers was a feature of the TCR beta cDNA libraries. T cells, about 0.95 to 11 million of them, yielded hundreds of thousands of cDNA molecules. TCRdb independently ran MiXCR on the PCR reads; one entry per CDR3 protein. The table lists around 400,000 distinct CDR3 sequences, about 40% of them singletons. The data derive from a study of post-analysis software for immune sequencing data. Study background: There were relapsing-remitting, secondary progressive and progressive-relapsing multiple sclerosis among the disease courses included.

The CDR3 has 14 residues. The germline V gene encodes CDR1 MDHEN and CDR2 SYDVKM. Trimming took 4 bases from V and 4 from J; bases not matched to a gene: 1. Study-level points and caveats: A significant reduction in normalized Chao1 diversity was observed in multiple sclerosis patients versus controls. TRBV5-6, TRBV5-1 and TRBV20-1 belonged to a set of a handful of TRBV segments that were more frequent in patients than controls.

This rearrangement joins TRBV28 to TRBJ2-2; TRBD1 agrees at 9 bases. This TCR was recovered from a girl aged 2 to 9 with multiple sclerosis. The sample taken for sequencing was blood. The DNA for the CDR3 is TGTGCCAGCAGTTGGGACAGGGTCACCGGGGAGCTGTTTTTT. This encodes CASSWDRVTGELFF.